This record concerns one TCR beta chain sequence. Its antigen remains unknown. Sequenced by immunoSEQ multiplex PCR; TCRdb stores in-frame clones only, minus some. The data contain about 64,000 clones, roughly 89% of them singletons. The donors belonged to the roughly 130-subject validation cohort, separate from the roughly 650-subject first cohort. This sample was included in a study of cytomegalovirus exposure and HLA in healthy donors. General study results and limits: Whilst most TCR sequences proved rare, a subset of public TCRs occurred across many donors. It was fewer than 200 TCR beta chains that were listed as cytomegalovirus-associated.

The V gene lost 4 bases and the J gene lost 9 bases, with 15 bases spanning the gap. This CDR3 has 13 residues. From germline, CDR1 is SGHDN and CDR2 FVKESK. Sequenced sample: PBMCs. The V and J genes are TRBV14 and TRBJ2-5; D is possibly TRBD1 (6 bases). The TCR was taken from a young woman in good health and CMV-seronegative. CDR3 DNA: TGTGCCAGCAGCCCCCGGGACAACGGGGCCCAGTACTTC. Its protein product is CASSPRDNGAQYF.